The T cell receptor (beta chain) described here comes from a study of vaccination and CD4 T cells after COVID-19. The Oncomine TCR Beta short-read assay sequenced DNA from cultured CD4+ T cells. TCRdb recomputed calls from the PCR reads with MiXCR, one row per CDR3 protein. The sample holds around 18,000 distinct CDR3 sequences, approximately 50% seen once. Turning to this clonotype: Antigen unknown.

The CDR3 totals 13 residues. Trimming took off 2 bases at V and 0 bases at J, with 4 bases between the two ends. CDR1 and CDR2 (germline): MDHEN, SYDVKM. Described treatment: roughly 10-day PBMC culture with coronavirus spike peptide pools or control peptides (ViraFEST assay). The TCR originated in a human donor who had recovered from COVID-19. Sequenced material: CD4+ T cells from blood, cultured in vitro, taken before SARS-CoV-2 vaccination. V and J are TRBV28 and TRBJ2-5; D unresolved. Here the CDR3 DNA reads TGTGCCAGCAGTTTAGTCAACCAAGAGACCCAGTACTTC. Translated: CASSLVNQETQYF.